This T cell receptor (beta chain) was observed in a study of blood T cell repertoires in COVID-19. Study background: Sample material is recorded as cDNA or gDNA derived from T cells, B-cell-depleted T cells, or PBMCs.

The CDR3 runs to 13 residues. V dropped 11 bases and J dropped 3 bases, with 17 bases sitting between them. Method: immunoSEQ multiplex PCR; TCRdb's copy keeps in-frame clones and lacks some. The sample records tens of thousands of clones, 85% being singletons. The TCR originated in a man aged 50-60 years with active COVID-19. The chain joins TRBV23-1 to TRBJ2-7; TRBD1 is a possible D gene (5 bases). TRBV23-1 is filed as an ORF, its function uncertain. Sequencing was carried out using peripheral blood. The CDR3: CAFSGKGCYEQYF. DNA of the CDR3: TGCGCCTTCTCTGGTAAGGGGTGCTACGAGCAGTACTTC.